These 5 T cell receptor delta chains came from one sample sequenced in a study of γδ T cells in repeated Plasmodium falciparum infection. Flow sorting of PBMC yielded separate Vgamma9/Vdelta2+ and Vdelta2-negative gammadelta T cell populations for bulk repertoire analysis. TCRdb reanalyzed the multiplex PCR reads using CATT. Among 50,000 or so delta-chain clones, 1.5% to 2% were seen once, and the ten largest hold 8.5% to 10%. Specimen: gamma-delta T cells from blood. These receptors all come from a pool of human donors (malaria-infected and uninfected, not separated).

This clone was observed a handful of times. TCRdb's protein for this DNA is that of a much larger clone and differs from the translation at residue 15, likely a read error; the protein shown is the DNA translation. The rearrangement links TRDV1 to TRDJ1, with 12 bases that match TRDD3. No J gene is reported in TCRdb; it was inferred here by comparing the DNA with germline. J was trimmed by 0 bases and V by 4 bases; bases with no gene match: 21. The CDR3 consists of 22 residues. The germline gives CDR1 TSWWSYY, CDR2 QGS. The CDR3: CALGGRAPPNWGILSNTDKLIF. DNA of the CDR3: TGTGCTCTTGGGGGAAGAGCACCCCCTAACTGGGGGATACTCTCCAACACCGATAAACTCATCTTT.

This clone was recorded a few times. TCRdb shows a much larger clone's protein in place of this DNA's translation, and the two differ at residue 9, likely through a read error; the protein shown is translated from the DNA. The genes are TRDV1 and TRDJ1; 12 bases match TRDD3. The J gene, left out of TCRdb, was set here by checking the DNA against germline. CDR3 size: 22 residues. V lost 2 bases to trimming and J lost 2 bases; unmatched junction nucleotides: 21. Per the germline V gene, CDR1 is TSWWSYY and CDR2 is QGS. The chain's CDR3 is CALGESFSPSLLGDTGTDKLIF. The CDR3, as DNA: TGTGCTCTTGGGGAATCCTTCTCTCCCTCGCTACTGGGGGATACTGGGACCGATAAACTCATCTTT.

Turning to this clone: This likely came from a read error, as a far larger clone is one base away. The sample holds other DNA sequences that translate to the same CDR3. V and J are TRDV1 and TRDJ1, with 12 bases aligning to TRDD3. The J gene is absent in TCRdb and was assigned here via DNA matching to germline. Germline values: CDR1 TSWWSYY, CDR2 QGS. Losses at the gene ends were 1 base for V and 0 bases for J; bases not matched to a gene: 24. The CDR3 totals 24 residues. Written as DNA, the CDR3 is TGTGCTCTTGGGGAACCCACCTTTTTCTGCCCTAACTGGGGGATACCCTGCTACACCGATAAACTCATCTTT. It is translated as CALGEPTFFCPNWGIPCYTDKLIF.

In its sample, this clone was seen many times. This chain links TRDV2 with TRDJ1; tentative D call: TRDD3 (6 bases). Assignment of the J gene here rests on matching the DNA to germline, because TCRdb gives none. The CDR3 runs 15 residues. Deletions cut 0 bases from V and 3 bases from J, with 13 bases between. Germline V gene data show CDR1 as GEAIGNYY and CDR2 as EKD. CDR3 sequence reads: CACDTVGMKADKLIF. CDR3 nucleotides: TGTGCCTGTGACACCGTGGGGATGAAGGCCGATAAACTCATCTTT.

This clone came up many times. Given a far larger clone just one base away, this is likely a sequencing read error. The same CDR3 arises from other DNA sequences in this sample as well. The CDR3 reads CALGPVPSYRGIREPDKLIF. In DNA, the CDR3 is TGTGCTCTTGGGCCGGTCCCCAGTTACCGGGGGATAAGGGAGCCTGATAAACTCATCTTT. The chain links TRDV1 to TRDJ1; 8 nucleotides match TRDD3. Germline-derived CDR1 and CDR2 are TSWWSYY and QGS. V lost 5 bases to trimming and J lost 5 bases; unmatched junction nucleotides: 25. The CDR3 covers 20 residues.